Here is one TCR beta chain with its context. The PCR was carried out with 60 Vbeta primers and 13 Jbeta primers. Assay used: immunoSEQ multiplex PCR; TCRdb lists only in-frame clones, some missing. The sample lists about 150,000 clones, about 75% occurring once. These data are taken from a study of cytomegalovirus exposure and HLA in healthy donors. CDR1 is SNHLY and CDR2 is FYNNEI in the germline V gene. J gave up 1 base and V 9 bases, and 5 bases lay outside the gene matches. The CDR3 spans 13 residues. The specimen sequenced was PBMCs. The chain joins TRBV2 to TRBJ1-1, with 7 positions matching TRBD1. This TCR derives from a male donor in good health and CMV-seronegative. The CDR3 coding sequence is TGTGCCAGTACATACAGGGGGAACACTGAAGCTTTCTTT. Translating it yields CASTYRGNTEAFF.